The 25 T cell receptor beta chains below were found in one sample sequenced in a study of T cells after yellow fever vaccination. TCRdb reprocessed the 5' RACE reads with MiXCR, giving one entry per CDR3 protein. This table has over 110,000 distinct CDR3 sequences, roughly 8% appearing once. Source: CD4+ T cells sorted from PBMCs, taken 5 days after the yellow fever booster vaccination. All receptors derive from a man between 25 and 39 years old who received the YFV17D yellow fever vaccine.

This clonotype was observed a few times. V gene TRBV11-2 combines with J gene TRBJ2-6; 9 nucleotides agree with TRBD1. Trimming removed 6 bases from V and 0 bases from J; junction bases left unmatched: 9. This CDR3 is built from 18 residues. Germline V gene data show CDR1 as SGHAT and CDR2 as FQNNGV. The CDR3 DNA sequence: TGTGCCAGCAGGCAGAGGACAGGGGTTTTCTCTGGGGCCAACGTCCTGACTTTC. Its translation: CASRQRTGVFSGANVLTF.

This clonotype was detected many times. The chain joins TRBV7-2 to TRBJ1-1, with 7 nucleotides matching TRBD1. J gave up 2 bases and V 5 bases, and 11 bases lay outside the gene matches. Per germline, CDR1 SGHTA and CDR2 FQGNSA. This CDR3 spans 16 amino acids. The CDR3 here is CASSPRGAGGNTEAFF. DNA of the CDR3: TGTGCCAGCAGCCCGAGAGGGGCAGGGGGAAACACTGAAGCTTTCTTT.

About this clonotype: The CDR3 does not end in the conserved phenylalanine or tryptophan, so this is likely a read error. The limits of the CDR3 on the DNA are not certain, so only TCRdb's listed CDR3 is given. The chain carries TRBV7-4 and TRBJ1-1. Germline values: CDR1 SGHVT, CDR2 SQSDAQ. Including both end residues, the CDR3 is 12 amino acids long. CDR3 residues: CASTKPDTNPTV.

This clonotype was counted at least ten times. This chain connects TRBV20-1 to TRBJ2-3; unclear D gene. The CDR3 is 16 residues long. Trimming removed 3 bases at V and 0 bases at J, with 16 bases between. Germline V gene lookup returns CDR1 DFQATT and CDR2 SNEGSKA (reference sequence). CDR3 residues: CSASGRSDLSTDTQYF. The CDR3, as DNA: TGCAGTGCTAGTGGCCGATCGGATTTAAGCACAGATACGCAGTATTTT.

This clonotype was counted at least ten times. The chain recombines TRBV12-5 with TRBJ2-7; D perhaps matches TRBD2 (6 bases). The CDR3 extends over 19 amino acids. Trimming removed 5 bases at V and 1 base at J, with 27 bases between. From germline, CDR1 is LGHNT and CDR2 FRNRAP. CDR3 DNA: TGTGCTAGTGGTCTGAGGGGCGCGGAGGGGACGATTGGTTCCTACGAGCAGTACTTC. Protein sequence: CASGLRGAEGTIGSYEQYF.

This clonotype was detected many times. J is TRBJ2-3 and V is TRBV6-1; a weak D match, TRBD2 (6 bases). V lost 6 bases and J 4 bases, leaving 14 bases between the germline ends. Germline loops: CDR1 MNHNS, CDR2 SASEGT. The CDR3 runs 14 residues. CDR3 DNA sequence: TGTGCCAGCAGAAGACTAGATCATTCAGATACGCAGTATTTT. It translates to CASRRLDHSDTQYF.

This chain links TRBV19 with TRBJ2-1; D uncertain. V lost 4 bases and J 7 bases, leaving 8 bases between the germline ends. Looked up from germline, CDR1 is LNHDA and CDR2 is SQIVND (reference sequence). The CDR3 totals 12 residues. CDR3 loop: CASSTYRNEQFF. The CDR3 DNA follows: TGTGCCAGTAGTACGTACAGAAATGAGCAGTTCTTC.

Note on this clonotype: This may stem from a read error, because a much larger clone lies one nucleotide away. The chain employs TRBV6-2 or TRBV6-3 and TRBJ2-3; D gene unclear. Germline loops: CDR1 MNHEY, CDR2 SVGEGT. CDR3 length: 11 amino acids. The V gene lost 7 bases and the J gene lost 7 bases, with 9 bases spanning the gap. The CDR3 reads CASNQQNTQYF. DNA of the CDR3: TGTGCCAGCAACCAGCAAAATACGCAGTATTTT.

This clonotype was seen many times. This chain joins TRBV7-2 and TRBJ2-1; D is perhaps TRBD1 (6 bases). The CDR3 covers 14 residues. Germline V CDR1 and CDR2: SGHTA, FQGNSA. V was cut by 2 bases and J by 6 bases, with 11 bases left in between. The CDR3: CASSLNRAGNEQFF. Here the CDR3 DNA reads TGTGCCAGCAGCTTAAACAGGGCGGGCAATGAGCAGTTCTTC.

The chain has TRBV12-3 or TRBV12-4 and TRBJ2-4; 7 bases fit TRBD1. Trimming at V came to 3 bases and at J to 9 bases, leaving 8 bases not matched to a gene. The CDR3 has 14 amino acids. CDR3 DNA sequence: TGTGCCAGCAGTTTGCAGGGGGAAGACGGCATTCAGTACTTC. Translation: CASSLQGEDGIQYF.

This clonotype was detected many times. The chain joins TRBV3-1 to TRBJ2-7; 8 bases align to TRBD2. Germline V gene lookup returns CDR1 LGHDT and CDR2 YNNKEL (reference sequence). The V and J ends lost 5 bases and 3 bases, in that order; junction bases with no gene match: 18. The CDR3 is made up of 18 amino acids. CDR3 bases: TGTGCCAGCAGCAGAAACGCACTCTTAGCGGGGCCGCGCTACGAGCAGTACTTC. Translation gives CASSRNALLAGPRYEQYF.

This clonotype appeared many times. The rearrangement joins TRBV3-1 to TRBJ2-5, with D maybe TRBD2 (6 bases). CDR3 length: 14 residues. The ends were cut back, 4 bases at V and 3 bases at J, with 12 bases in the middle. Germline CDR1 reads LGHDT; CDR2 reads YNNKEL (reference sequence). The CDR3 DNA sequence: TGTGCCAGCAGCCCCCGGGACTTCGAAGAGACCCAGTACTTC. This encodes CASSPRDFEETQYF.

In its sample, this clonotype was seen many times. This chain connects TRBV7-8 to TRBJ2-1; weak D call: TRBD2 (6 bases). CDR3 length: 15 residues. Germline V gives CDR1 SGHVS, CDR2 FQNEAQ. V was pared by 5 bases and J by 0 bases, with 11 bases between. The CDR3 DNA sequence: TGTGCCAGCAGCGCGGGACGCGGCTCCTACAATGAGCAGTTCTTC. This gives the protein CASSAGRGSYNEQFF.

There are many counts of this clonotype. The gene calls are TRBV4-1 and TRBJ2-1; 12 bases map to TRBD2. Germline CDR1 is MGHRA and CDR2 is YSYEKL. This CDR3 comprises 16 residues. V lost 2 bases and J lost 9; bases outside the gene matches: 8. The CDR3 nucleotides read TGCGCCAGCAGCCAACCAGGACTAGCGGGATCCACTGAGCAGTTCTTC. Its protein product is CASSQPGLAGSTEQFF.

This clonotype was detected ten times or more. The genes are TRBV20-1 and TRBJ2-2, with TRBD2 matching over 7 bases. CDR3 size: 15 residues. Germline V gene data show CDR1 as DFQATT and CDR2 as SNEGSKA (reference sequence). V was clipped by 6 bases and J by 2 bases; unmatched bases: 9. As DNA, the CDR3 is TGCAGTGCCAGTCCTAGCGGCAGAAACACCGGGGAGCTGTTTTTT. It translates to CSASPSGRNTGELFF.

Points on this clonotype: The junction departs from germline at one end; a sequencing error may be responsible. The CDR3 here is CASSLSGHSYNEQLF. The CDR3 DNA reads TGTGCCAGCAGCCTGAGCGGACACTCCTACAATGAGCAGCTCTTC. The chain uses TRBV7-2 and TRBJ2-1; D possibly uses TRBD1 or TRBD2 (5 bases each). CDR1 is SGHTA, CDR2 FQGNSA, per germline. This CDR3 contains 15 residues.

The count of this clonotype is one. This could be a read error, since a much larger clone is one nucleotide away. The rearrangement joins TRBV7-2 to TRBJ2-7, with 8 bases lining up with TRBD1. The CDR3 sequence is 14 residues long. The germline V gene has CDR1 SGHTA and CDR2 FQGNSA. CDR3: CASSLLQGGSEHYF. DNA for the CDR3: TGTGCCAGCAGCTTATTACAGGGGGGCAGCGAGCACTACTTC.

Many counts were recorded for this clonotype. The rearrangement joins TRBV6-2 or TRBV6-3 to TRBJ2-1, with D unclear. The CDR3 runs 14 residues. Germline V CDR1 and CDR2: MNHEY, SVGEGT. The ends were cut back, 2 bases at V and 5 bases at J, with 10 bases in the middle. The CDR3 sequence is CASSYGGLNNEQFF. CDR3 sequence (DNA): TGTGCCAGCAGTTACGGTGGGCTTAACAATGAGCAGTTCTTC.

This clonotype was recorded at least ten times. This chain connects TRBV7-9 to TRBJ1-1; a weak D match, TRBD1 (5 bases). The germline CDR1 and CDR2 sequences are SEHNR and FQNEAQ (reference sequence). The CDR3 has 17 amino acids. The V end lost 5 bases, the J end lost 4 bases, and 23 bases lay between the germline ends. The CDR3 is CASSIGGIGAGSTEAFF. The DNA for the CDR3 is TGTGCCAGCAGCATAGGCGGAATCGGGGCCGGGAGCACTGAAGCTTTCTTT.

This clonotype was picked up many times. The chain is built from TRBV20-1 and TRBJ2-3; TRBD2 matches 10 bases. V dropped 4 bases and J dropped 4; count of bases not matched to a gene: 8. There are 15 residues in the CDR3. Germline CDR1 reads DFQATT; CDR2 reads SNEGSKA (reference sequence). In nucleotides, the CDR3 is TGCAGTGCTACCAAGGGACTAGCGATCTCAGATACGCAGTATTTT. Encoded protein: CSATKGLAISDTQYF.

This clonotype was picked up many times. The V gene is TRBV10-3, the J gene TRBJ2-5, with 8 bases that match TRBD2. There are 15 residues in the CDR3. Per the germline V gene, CDR1 is ENHRY and CDR2 is SYGVKD. Germline trimming cut 2 bases from V and 6 bases from J; bases unmatched to any gene: 8. The CDR3 loop reads CAISEVTSGPKTQYF. Written as DNA, the CDR3 is TGTGCCATCAGTGAGGTTACTAGCGGCCCGAAGACCCAGTACTTC.

This clonotype was counted at least ten times. This chain joins TRBV5-1 and TRBJ2-7; D call uncertain. Trimming stripped 0 bases from V and 3 bases from J, with 13 bases between. CDR1 SGHRS and CDR2 YFSETQ come from the germline V gene. The CDR3 is 15 amino acids. CDR3 bases: TGCGCCAGCAGCTTGGAATCGGGCTCTCACTACGAGCAGTACTTC. It codes for CASSLESGSHYEQYF.

This clonotype was seen ten or more times. The rearrangement links TRBV12-3 or TRBV12-4 to TRBJ2-7; no firm D call. The CDR3 covers 12 residues. Trimming shortened V by 6 bases and J by 3 bases, and 9 bases separated the two germline ends. CDR3 bases: TGTGCCAGCAGCCGAGACTTCTACGAGCAGTACTTC. It yields the protein CASSRDFYEQYF.

This clonotype was recorded many times. The rearrangement links TRBV7-2 to TRBJ2-3; no clear D gene. Germline values: CDR1 SGHTA, CDR2 FQGNSA. V was clipped by 4 bases and J by 11 bases, with 10 bases between them. CDR3 length: 11 amino acids. DNA of the CDR3: TGTGCCAGCAGCTCGGTGGTTAGGCAGTATTTT. It codes for CASSSVVRQYF.

This clonotype was seen a few times. The chain couples TRBV12-3 or TRBV12-4 to TRBJ1-2; no clear D. Trimming shortened V by 6 bases and J by 4 bases, and 12 bases separated the two germline ends. The CDR3 sequence is 13 residues long. CDR3 residues: CASSQTALYGYTF. In nucleotides, the CDR3 is TGTGCCAGCAGCCAAACAGCTCTCTATGGCTACACCTTC.